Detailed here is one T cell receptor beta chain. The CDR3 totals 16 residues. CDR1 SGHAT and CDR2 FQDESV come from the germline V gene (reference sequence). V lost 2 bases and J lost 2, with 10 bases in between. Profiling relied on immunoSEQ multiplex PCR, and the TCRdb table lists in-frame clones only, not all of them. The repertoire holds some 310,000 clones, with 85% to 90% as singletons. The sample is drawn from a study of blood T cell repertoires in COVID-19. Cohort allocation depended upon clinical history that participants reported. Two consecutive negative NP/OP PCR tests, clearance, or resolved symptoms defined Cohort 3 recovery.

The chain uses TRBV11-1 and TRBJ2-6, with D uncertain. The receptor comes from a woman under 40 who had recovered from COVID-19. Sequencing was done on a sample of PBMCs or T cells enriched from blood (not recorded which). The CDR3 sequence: CASSLKLYTGANVLTF. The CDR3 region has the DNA TGTGCCAGCAGCTTAAAGTTGTACACTGGGGCCAACGTCCTGACTTTC.